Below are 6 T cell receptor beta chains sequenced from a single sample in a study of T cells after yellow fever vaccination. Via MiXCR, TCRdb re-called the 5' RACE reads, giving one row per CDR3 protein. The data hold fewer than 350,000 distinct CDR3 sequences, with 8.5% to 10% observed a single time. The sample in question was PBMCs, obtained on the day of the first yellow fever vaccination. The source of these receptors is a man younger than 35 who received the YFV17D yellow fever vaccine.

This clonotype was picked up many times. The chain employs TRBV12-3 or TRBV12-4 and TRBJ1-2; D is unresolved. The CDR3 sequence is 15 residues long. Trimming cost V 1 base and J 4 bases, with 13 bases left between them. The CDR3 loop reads CASSLEVRASYGYTF. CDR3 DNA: TGTGCCAGCAGTTTAGAAGTCCGGGCGTCCTATGGCTACACCTTC.

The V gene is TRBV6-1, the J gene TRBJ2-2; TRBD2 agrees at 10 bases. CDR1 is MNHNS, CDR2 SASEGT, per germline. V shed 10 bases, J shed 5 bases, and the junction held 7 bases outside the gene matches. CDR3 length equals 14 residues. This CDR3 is CATIGLAETGELFF. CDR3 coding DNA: TGTGCCACCATCGGACTAGCGGAAACCGGGGAGCTGTTTTTT.

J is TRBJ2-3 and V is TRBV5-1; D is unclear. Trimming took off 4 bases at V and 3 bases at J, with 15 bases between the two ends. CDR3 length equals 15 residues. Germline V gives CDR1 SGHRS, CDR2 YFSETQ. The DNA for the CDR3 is TGCGCCAGCAGCAGGAGTAGTTCGGGTACAGATACGCAGTATTTT. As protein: CASSRSSSGTDTQYF.

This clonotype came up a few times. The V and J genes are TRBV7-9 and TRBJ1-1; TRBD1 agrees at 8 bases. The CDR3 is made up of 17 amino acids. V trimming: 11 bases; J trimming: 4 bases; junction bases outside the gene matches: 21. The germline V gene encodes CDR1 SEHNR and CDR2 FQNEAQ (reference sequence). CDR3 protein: CAGREGKTRDRITEAFF. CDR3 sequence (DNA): TGTGCCGGGCGCGAGGGCAAGACGCGGGACAGGATCACTGAAGCTTTCTTT.

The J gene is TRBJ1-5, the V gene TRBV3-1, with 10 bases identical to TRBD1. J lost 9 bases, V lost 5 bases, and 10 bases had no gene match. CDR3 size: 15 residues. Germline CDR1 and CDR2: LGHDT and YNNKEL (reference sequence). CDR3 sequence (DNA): TGTGCCAGCAGCGATCCTCGGACAGGGGGTACGCCCCAGCATTTT. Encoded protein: CASSDPRTGGTPQHF.

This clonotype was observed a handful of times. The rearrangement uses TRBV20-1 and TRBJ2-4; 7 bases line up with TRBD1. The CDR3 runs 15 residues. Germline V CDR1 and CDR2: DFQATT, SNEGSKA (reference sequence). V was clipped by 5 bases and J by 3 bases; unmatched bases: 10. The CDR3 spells CSAGAGGVSKNIQYF. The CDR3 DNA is TGCAGTGCTGGGGCAGGGGGTGTGAGCAAAAACATTCAGTACTTC.